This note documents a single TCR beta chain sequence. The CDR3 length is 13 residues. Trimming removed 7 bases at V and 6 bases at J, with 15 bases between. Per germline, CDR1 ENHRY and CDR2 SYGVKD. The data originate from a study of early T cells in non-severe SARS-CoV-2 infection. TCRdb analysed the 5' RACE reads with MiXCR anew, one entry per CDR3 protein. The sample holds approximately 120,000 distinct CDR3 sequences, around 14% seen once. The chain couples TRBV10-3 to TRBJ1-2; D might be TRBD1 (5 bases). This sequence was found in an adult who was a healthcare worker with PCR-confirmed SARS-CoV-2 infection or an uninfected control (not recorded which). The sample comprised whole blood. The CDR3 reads CAIMAPGGDGYTF. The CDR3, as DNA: TGTGCCATCATGGCCCCCGGGGGAGATGGCTACACCTTC.